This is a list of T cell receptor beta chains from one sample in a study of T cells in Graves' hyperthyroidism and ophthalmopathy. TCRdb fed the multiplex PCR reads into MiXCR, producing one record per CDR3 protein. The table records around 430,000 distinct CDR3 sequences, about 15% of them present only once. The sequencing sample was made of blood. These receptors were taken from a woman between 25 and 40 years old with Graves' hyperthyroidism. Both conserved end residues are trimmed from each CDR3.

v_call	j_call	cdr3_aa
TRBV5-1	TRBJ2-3	ASSSGEGQWSTDTQY
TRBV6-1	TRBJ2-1	ASSRGTSGINEQF
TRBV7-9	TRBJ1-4	ASSFAVYEEKLF
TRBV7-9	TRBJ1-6	ASSFGESSSPLH
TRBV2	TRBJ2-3	ASIRQGPDTQY
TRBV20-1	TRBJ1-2	SAREWGYT
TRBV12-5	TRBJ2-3	ASGPSHDGSYTDTQY
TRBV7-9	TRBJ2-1	ASSLAGISYNEQF
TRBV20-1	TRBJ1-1	SVGGVTNTEAF
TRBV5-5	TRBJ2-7	ASSPNHEQY
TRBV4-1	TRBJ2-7	ASSQVASEGASYEQY
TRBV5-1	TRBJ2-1	ASSPGLAGVGAWEQF
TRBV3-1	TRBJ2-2	ASSQEVTGELF
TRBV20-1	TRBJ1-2	SNRDRHGDGYT
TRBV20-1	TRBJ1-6	SARPENSLVNSPLH
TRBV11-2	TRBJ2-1	ASSRLTSGSLGNEQF
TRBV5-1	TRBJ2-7	ASSSGQGPYEQY
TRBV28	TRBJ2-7	ASSRQGSYEQY
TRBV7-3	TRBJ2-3	ASSNPGGSDTQY
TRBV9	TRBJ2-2	ASSPSPLAGGIGELF
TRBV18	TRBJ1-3	ASSPPSKSSGNTIY
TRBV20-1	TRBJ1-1	SAARDRAWGDTEAF
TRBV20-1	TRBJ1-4	SARGSREALDEKLF
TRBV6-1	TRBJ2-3	ASSSRPEVSTDTQY
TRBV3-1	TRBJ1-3	ASSQGQGGNTIY
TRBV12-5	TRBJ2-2	ASGLWNTGELF
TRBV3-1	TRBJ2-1	ASSQRRDRGYNEQF
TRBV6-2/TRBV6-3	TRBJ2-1	ASSWEEGSRINNEQF
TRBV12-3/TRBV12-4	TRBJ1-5	ASSQQGKRSNQPQH
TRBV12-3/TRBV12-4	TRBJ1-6	ASIPGANSPLH
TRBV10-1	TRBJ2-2	ASQGLAGVGELF
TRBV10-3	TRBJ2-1	AISELAGGGNEQF
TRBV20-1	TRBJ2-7	SAQQAGGPSYEQY
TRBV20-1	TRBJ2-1	SASVYNEQF
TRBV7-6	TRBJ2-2	ASSLLRANTGELF
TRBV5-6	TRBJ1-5	ASSDSRGYQPQH
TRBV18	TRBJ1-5	ASSPPAGSASNQPQH
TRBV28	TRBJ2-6	ASSPGRGTGANVLT
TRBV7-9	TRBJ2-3	ASSSQSDTQY
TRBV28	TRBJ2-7	ASSFRGLTYEQY
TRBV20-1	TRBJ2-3	SARKLRERDTQY
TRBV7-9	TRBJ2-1	ASSLGLAGEGGEQF
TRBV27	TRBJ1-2	ASSEVGQPGYT
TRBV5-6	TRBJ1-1	ASSSRVGLRAF
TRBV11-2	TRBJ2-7	ATQDGISYEQY
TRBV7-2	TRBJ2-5	ASPEPGGETQY
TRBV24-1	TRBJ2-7	ATSETGRSYEQY
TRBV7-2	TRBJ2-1	ASSSRGDRGSYEQF
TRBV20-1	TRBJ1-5	SANRARTQPQH
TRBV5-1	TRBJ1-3	ASRSDRNSGNTIY
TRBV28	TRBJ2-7	ASSYKLGLAIHYEQY
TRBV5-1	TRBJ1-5	ASSLSTGVGQPQH
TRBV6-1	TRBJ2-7	ASGEGSYEQY
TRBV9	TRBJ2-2	ASRERETGELF
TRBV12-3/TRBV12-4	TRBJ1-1	ASSFIGTNTEAF